The rows below give T cell receptor beta chains drawn from one sample of a study of cytomegalovirus exposure and HLA in healthy donors. The assay was immunoSEQ multiplex PCR, and TCRdb's table has in-frame clones only and misses some. Here the sample spans about 170,000 clones, 73% being singletons. Sequenced material: PBMCs. The receptors here all came from a woman aged 18-29 years in good health and CMV-seropositive. CDR3s include the opening cysteine and the closing phenylalanine or tryptophan. Fields, in order: J gene, D gene, V gene, clone size, CDR3 DNA, CDR3 protein. A D gene is named only where the DNA matches it firmly. Clone size, where shown, is once, few, many, or a class for clones that have expanded.

>TRBJ1-3|NA|TRBV6-4|NA
TGTGCCAGCAGTGACCCACAGCATGGAAACACCATATATTTT
CASSDPQHGNTIYF
>TRBJ2-1|TRBD2|TRBV6-5|NA
TGTGCCAGCAGGGAGTTATCGGGGGGGCCGAATGAGCAGTTCTTC
CASRELSGGPNEQFF
>TRBJ1-1|TRBD1|TRBV5-1|few
TGCGCCAGCAGCTCGGAACAGGGGCGGACTGAAGCTTTCTTT
CASSSEQGRTEAFF
>TRBJ1-1|NA|TRBV6-1|once
TGTGCCAGCAGTGTCGGAGTTCCTGAAGCTTTCTTT
CASSVGVPEAFF
>TRBJ1-1|NA|TRBV30|NA
TGTGCCTGGAGTGGTCAGGTTGAAGCTTTCTTT
CAWSGQVEAFF
>TRBJ2-7|NA|TRBV6-5|NA
TGTGCCAGCAGTTACCCACGAGGGGGGGGGAGCTACGAGCAGTACTTC
CASSYPRGGGSYEQYF
>TRBJ2-1|TRBD2|TRBV6-6|few
TGTGCCAGCAGTACGGGACTAGCGGGGGGAAGTGAGCAGTTCTTC
CASSTGLAGGSEQFF
>TRBJ1-5|NA|TRBV2|NA
TGTGCCAGCAGTGAAACGACACCGTATCAGCCCCAGCATTTT
CASSETTPYQPQHF
>TRBJ1-3|NA|TRBV28|once
TGTGCCAGCAGTTTCCTCAGCTCTGGAAACACCATATATTTT
CASSFLSSGNTIYF
>TRBJ2-7|NA|TRBV2|NA
TGTGCCAGCAGACAGGGAGACGAGCAGTACTTC
CASRQGDEQYF
>TRBJ2-3|TRBD2|TRBV5-1|NA
TGCGCCAGCAGCTTGGGATCGGGGCGGGGGACAGATACGCAGTATTTT
CASSLGSGRGTDTQYF
>TRBJ1-2|TRBD1|TRBV18|NA
TGTGCCAGCTCACCACTTAGCATCCGGACAGGGGTTTCATGGGGCTACACCTTC
CASSPLSIRTGVSWGYTF
>TRBJ2-5|NA|TRBV7-6|NA
TGTGCCAGCAGCTCCACAGGGATAGAGACCCAGTACTTC
CASSSTGIETQYF
>TRBJ1-2|NA|TRBV5-6|NA
TGTGCCAGCAGCCTATTACAGTATGGCTACACCTTC
CASSLLQYGYTF
>TRBJ2-2|TRBD2|TRBV6-4|once
TGTGCCAGCAGTGACGGACGGGGGGAGCCCGGGGAGCTGTTTTTT
CASSDGRGEPGELFF
>TRBJ2-1|TRBD2|TRBV4-3|NA
TGCGCCAGCAGCCAAGAGTGGACTAGTGCCAATGAGCAGTTCTTC
CASSQEWTSANEQFF
>TRBJ1-3|TRBD1|TRBV4-2|few
TGTGCCAGCAGCCAAGATAGGACAGGGCACTCTGGAAACACCATATATTTT
CASSQDRTGHSGNTIYF
>TRBJ1-2|NA|TRBV4-1|NA
TGCGCCAGCAGCCAAGAATCAGGGGATGGGTATGGCTACACCTTC
CASSQESGDGYGYTF
>TRBJ1-1|NA|TRBV18|NA
TGTGCCAGCTCCCTAGGACAGAACACTGAAGCTTTCTTT
CASSLGQNTEAFF
>TRBJ2-3|TRBD2|TRBV7-2|NA
TGTGCCAGCAGCTTAGATCGGACTAGCGCCTATTTT
CASSLDRTSAYF
>TRBJ1-4|NA|TRBV4-2|NA
TGTGCCAGCAGCCAAGATAGGGGACAAGGGGAGATCGCAACTAATGAAAAACTGTTTTTT
CASSQDRGQGEIATNEKLFF
>TRBJ1-6|NA|TRBV30|NA
TGTGCCTTACAGGGCTCGCATAATTCACCCCTCCACTTT
CALQGSHNSPLHF
>TRBJ2-1|TRBD2|TRBV6-5|NA
TGTGCCAGCAGTTACGACGGGGGGGGGCCTTATGAGCAGTTCTTC
CASSYDGGGPYEQFF
>TRBJ1-1|NA|TRBV6-4|NA
TGTGCCAGCAGTGACAATTTGGGGGGGAGCACTGAAGCTTTCTTT
CASSDNLGGSTEAFF